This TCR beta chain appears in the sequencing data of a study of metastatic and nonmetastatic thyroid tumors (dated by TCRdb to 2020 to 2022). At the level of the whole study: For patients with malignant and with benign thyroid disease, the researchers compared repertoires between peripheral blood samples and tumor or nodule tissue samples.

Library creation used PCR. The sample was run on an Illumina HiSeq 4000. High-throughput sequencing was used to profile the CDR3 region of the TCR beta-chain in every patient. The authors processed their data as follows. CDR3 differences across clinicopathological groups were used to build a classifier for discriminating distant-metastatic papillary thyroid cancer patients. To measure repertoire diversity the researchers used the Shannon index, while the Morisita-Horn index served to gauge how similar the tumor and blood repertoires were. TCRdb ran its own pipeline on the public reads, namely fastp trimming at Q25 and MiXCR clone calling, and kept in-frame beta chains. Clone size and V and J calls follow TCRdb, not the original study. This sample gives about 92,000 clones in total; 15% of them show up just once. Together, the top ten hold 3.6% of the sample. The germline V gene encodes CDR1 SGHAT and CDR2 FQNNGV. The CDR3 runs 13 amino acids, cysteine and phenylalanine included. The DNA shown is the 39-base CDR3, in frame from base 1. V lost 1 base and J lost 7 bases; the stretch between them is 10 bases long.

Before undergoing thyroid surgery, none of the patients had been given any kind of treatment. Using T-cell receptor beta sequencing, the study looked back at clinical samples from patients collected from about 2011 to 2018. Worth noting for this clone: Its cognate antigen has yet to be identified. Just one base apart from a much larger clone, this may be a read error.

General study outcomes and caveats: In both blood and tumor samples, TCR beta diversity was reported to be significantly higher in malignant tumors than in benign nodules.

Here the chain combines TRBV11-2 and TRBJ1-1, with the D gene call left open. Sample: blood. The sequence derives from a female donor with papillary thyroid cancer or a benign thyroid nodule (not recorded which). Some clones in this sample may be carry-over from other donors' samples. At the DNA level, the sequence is TGTGCCAGCAGCTTAGTCGTGTTATATGAAGCTTTCTTT. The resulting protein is CASSLVVLYEAFF.